This T cell receptor beta chain emerged from a study of T cell responses to AZD1222 COVID-19 vaccine. Generated by immunoSEQ multiplex PCR, the TCRdb table keeps only in-frame clones and is missing some. The table has 150,000 to 200,000 clones, roughly 94% seen once. A word on this clone: What it binds is unknown.

It was second doses at about 4 or about 12 weeks that were pooled. From germline, CDR1 is KGHDR and CDR2 SFDVKD. V dropped 5 bases and J dropped 2 bases, with 19 bases sitting between them. The CDR3 is 17 residues long. Study-wide results and caveats: Seropositivity was recorded at baseline in only a handful of AZD1222 recipients. No day 14 peak samples; only post-peak repertoires were characterized.

This sequence originates from an adult who received the AZD1222 COVID-19 vaccine. V is TRBV24-1 and J is TRBJ2-3, with D possibly being TRBD1 (5 bases). The material was peripheral blood, obtained 28 days after the second AZD1222 dose. The chain's CDR3 is CATSGDSQRILTDTQYF. CDR3 nucleotides: TGTGCCACCAGTGGTGACAGCCAAAGGATCCTCACAGATACGCAGTATTTT.